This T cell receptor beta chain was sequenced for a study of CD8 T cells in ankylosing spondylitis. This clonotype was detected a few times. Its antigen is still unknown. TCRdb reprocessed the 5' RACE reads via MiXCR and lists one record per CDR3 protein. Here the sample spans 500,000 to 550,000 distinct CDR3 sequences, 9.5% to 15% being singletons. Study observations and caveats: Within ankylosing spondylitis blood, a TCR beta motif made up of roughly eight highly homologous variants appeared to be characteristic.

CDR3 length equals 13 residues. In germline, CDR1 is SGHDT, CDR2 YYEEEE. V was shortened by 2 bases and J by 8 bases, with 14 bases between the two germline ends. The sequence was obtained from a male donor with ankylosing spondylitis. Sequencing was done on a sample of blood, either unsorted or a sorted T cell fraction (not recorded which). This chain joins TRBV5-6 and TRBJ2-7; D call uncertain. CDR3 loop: CASSFGRTEKQYV. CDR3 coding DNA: TGTGCCAGCAGCTTTGGACGGACGGAGAAGCAGTACGTC.